This TCR beta chain was retrieved from a study of control samples from healthy donors and cancer patients. Per the germline V gene, CDR1 is SGHTA and CDR2 is FQGNSA. The V gene lost 3 bases and the J gene lost 5 bases, with 13 bases spanning the gap. The CDR3 covers 14 residues. The assay was immunoSEQ multiplex PCR, and TCRdb's table has in-frame clones only and misses some. Of hundreds of thousands of clones in the sample, approximately 92% were seen once. Sequencing was carried out using PBMCs. The genes are TRBV7-2 and TRBJ2-5; D is possibly TRBD2 (5 bases). This sequence originates from a man aged 35 to 55 with head and neck cancer. DNA for the CDR3: TGTGCCAGCAGCTTGGGAGTCACACAGGAGACCCAGTACTTC. This codes for CASSLGVTQETQYF.